In its sample, the clone carrying this T cell receptor (beta chain) was seen many times. Its antigen is as yet unknown. The data are from a study of metastatic and nonmetastatic thyroid tumors. Study details: Across peripheral blood and tumor or nodule tissue samples taken from malignant and benign thyroid patients, the repertoires were compared with one another.

Each patient came to thyroid surgery without any prior treatment (of any kind). Authors' methods: Clinicopathological groups differed in CDR3, with these differences serving to build a distant-metastasis classifier for papillary thyroid cancer. TCRdb re-called the PCR reads with MiXCR. These V and J calls originate from TCRdb's pipeline instead of the authors' own analysis. The sample lists 30,000 to 35,000 clones; about 20% were seen once. Study conclusions and caveats: Reportedly, malignant thyroid tumors had significantly higher TCR beta diversity than benign nodules, in blood and tumor.

Germline assignment: CDR1 MNHNY and CDR2 SVGAGI (reference sequence). V lost 6 bases and J lost 7; bases outside the gene matches: 22. This CDR3 comprises 19 residues. The sample was tumor tissue. This clonotype was sampled from a male donor with papillary thyroid cancer or a benign thyroid nodule (not recorded which). Some clones in this sample may be carry-over from other donors' samples. The V gene is TRBV6-6, the J gene TRBJ2-1, with TRBD1 matching 9 bases. CDR3 amino acids: CASRGRGFSTGTGLNEQFF. Written as DNA, the CDR3 is TGTGCCAGCAGGGGTCGAGGATTTAGTACCGGGACAGGGTTGAATGAGCAGTTCTTC.